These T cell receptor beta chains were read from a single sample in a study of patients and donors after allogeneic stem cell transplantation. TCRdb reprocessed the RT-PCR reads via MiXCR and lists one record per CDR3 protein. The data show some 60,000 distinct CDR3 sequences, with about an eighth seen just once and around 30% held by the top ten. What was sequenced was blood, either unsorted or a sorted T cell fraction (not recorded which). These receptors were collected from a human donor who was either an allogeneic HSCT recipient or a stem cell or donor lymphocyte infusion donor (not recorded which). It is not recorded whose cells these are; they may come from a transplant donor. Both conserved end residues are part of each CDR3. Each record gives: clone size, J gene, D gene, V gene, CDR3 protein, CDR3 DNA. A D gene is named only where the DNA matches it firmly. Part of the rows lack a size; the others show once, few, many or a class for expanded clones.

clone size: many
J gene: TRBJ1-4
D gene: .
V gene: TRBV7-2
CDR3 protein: CASSLVSGSYEKLFF
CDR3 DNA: TGTGCCAGCAGCTTAGTTTCAGGGTCTTATGAAAAACTGTTTTTT

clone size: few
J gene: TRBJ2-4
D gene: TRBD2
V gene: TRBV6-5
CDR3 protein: CASSPSGLAGGHPTKNIQYF
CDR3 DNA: TGTGCCAGCAGTCCTTCTGGACTAGCGGGAGGGCATCCGACCAAAAACATTCAGTACTTC

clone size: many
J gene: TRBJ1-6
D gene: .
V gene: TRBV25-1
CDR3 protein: CASSEVTAGRWNSPLHF
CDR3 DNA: TGTGCCAGCAGTGAAGTGACAGCGGGACGGTGGAATTCACCCCTCCACTTT

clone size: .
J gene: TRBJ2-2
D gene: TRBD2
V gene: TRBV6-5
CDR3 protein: CASSYSGLAVNTGELFF
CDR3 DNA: TGTGCCAGCAGTTACTCGGGACTAGCGGTTAACACCGGGGAGCTGTTTTTT

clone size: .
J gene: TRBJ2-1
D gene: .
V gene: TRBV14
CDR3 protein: CASSQRDFNEQFF
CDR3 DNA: TGTGCCAGCAGCCAACGTGACTTCAATGAGCAGTTCTTC

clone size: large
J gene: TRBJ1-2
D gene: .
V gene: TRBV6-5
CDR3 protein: CASSYSEADAYGYTF
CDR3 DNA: TGTGCCAGCAGTTACTCGGAGGCAGATGCCTATGGCTACACCTTC

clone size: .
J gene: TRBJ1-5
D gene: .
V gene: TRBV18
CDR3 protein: CASSTQGTNNQPQHF
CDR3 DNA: TGTGCCAGCTCCACCCAGGGGACGAACAATCAGCCCCAGCATTTT

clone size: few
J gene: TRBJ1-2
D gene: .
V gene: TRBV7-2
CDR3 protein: CASSLATGQTYGYTF
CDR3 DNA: TGTGCCAGCAGCTTAGCCACCGGGCAGACCTATGGCTACACCTTC

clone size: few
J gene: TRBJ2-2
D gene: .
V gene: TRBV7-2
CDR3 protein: CASSKGSGELFF
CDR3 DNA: TGTGCCAGCAGCAAAGGCTCCGGGGAGCTGTTTTTT

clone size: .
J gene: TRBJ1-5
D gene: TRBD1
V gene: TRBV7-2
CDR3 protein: CASSSQGAANQPQHF
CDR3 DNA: TGTGCCAGCAGCTCACAGGGGGCGGCCAATCAGCCCCAGCATTTT

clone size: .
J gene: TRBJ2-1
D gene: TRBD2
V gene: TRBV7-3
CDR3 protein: CASSFHSGSKNEQFF
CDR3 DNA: TGTGCCAGCAGCTTCCATAGCGGGAGTAAGAATGAGCAGTTCTTC

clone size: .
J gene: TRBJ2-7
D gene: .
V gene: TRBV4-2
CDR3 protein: CASSQDIGQSYEQYF
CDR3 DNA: TGTGCCAGCAGCCAAGATATCGGGCAGTCCTACGAGCAGTACTTC

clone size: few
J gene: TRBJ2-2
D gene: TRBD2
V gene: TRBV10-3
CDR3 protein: CAIRDTSGRTGELFF
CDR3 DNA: TGTGCCATCAGGGACACTAGCGGGAGAACCGGGGAGCTGTTTTTT

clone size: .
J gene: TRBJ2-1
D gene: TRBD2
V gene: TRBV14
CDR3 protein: CASTPVWGLAINEQFF
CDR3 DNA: TGTGCCAGCACCCCAGTGTGGGGACTAGCCATCAATGAGCAGTTCTTC

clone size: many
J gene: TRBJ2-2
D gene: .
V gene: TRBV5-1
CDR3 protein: CASSFLRSEAGELFF
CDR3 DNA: TGCGCCAGCAGCTTCCTGCGTTCGGAGGCCGGGGAGCTGTTTTTT

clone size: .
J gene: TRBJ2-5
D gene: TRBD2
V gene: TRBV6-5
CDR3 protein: CASSYFTSGKETQYF
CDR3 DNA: TGTGCCAGCAGTTACTTTACTAGCGGAAAAGAGACCCAGTACTTC

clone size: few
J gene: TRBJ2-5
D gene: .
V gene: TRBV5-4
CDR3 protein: CASSSATTGETQYF
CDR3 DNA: TGTGCCAGCAGCTCGGCTACCACAGGAGAGACCCAGTACTTC

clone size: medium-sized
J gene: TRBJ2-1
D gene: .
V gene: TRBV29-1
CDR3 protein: CSVENRWEQFF
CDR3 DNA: TGCAGCGTTGAAAATCGGTGGGAGCAGTTCTTC

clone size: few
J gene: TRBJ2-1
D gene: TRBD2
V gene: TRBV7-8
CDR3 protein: CASSFAAGGTINEQFF
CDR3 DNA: TGTGCCAGCAGCTTTGCGGCGGGAGGAACTATCAATGAGCAGTTCTTC

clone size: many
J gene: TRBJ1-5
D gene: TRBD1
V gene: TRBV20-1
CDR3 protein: CSASDRGESSNQPQHF
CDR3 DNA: TGCAGTGCTAGCGACAGGGGGGAAAGCAGCAATCAGCCCCAGCATTTT

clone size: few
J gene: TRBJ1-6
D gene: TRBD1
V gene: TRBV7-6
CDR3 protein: CASSKLGTAHSSYNSPLHF
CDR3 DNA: TGTGCCAGCAGCAAACTAGGGACAGCCCACAGCTCCTATAATTCACCCCTCCACTTT

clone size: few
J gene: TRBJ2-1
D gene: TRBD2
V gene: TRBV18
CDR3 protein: CASSPPTSGRGLNEQFF
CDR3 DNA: TGTGCCAGCTCACCACCTACTAGCGGGAGAGGTTTAAATGAGCAGTTCTTC

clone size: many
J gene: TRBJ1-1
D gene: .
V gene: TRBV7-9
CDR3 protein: CASSSPGNTEAFF
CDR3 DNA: TGTGCCAGCAGCTCCCCCGGGAACACTGAAGCTTTCTTT

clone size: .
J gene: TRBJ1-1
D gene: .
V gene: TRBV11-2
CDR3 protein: CASSLDETEAFF
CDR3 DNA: TGTGCCAGCAGCTTAGATGAGACTGAAGCTTTCTTT

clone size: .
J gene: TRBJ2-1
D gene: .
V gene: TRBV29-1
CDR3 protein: CSVVHNEQFF
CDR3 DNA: TGCAGCGTTGTACATAATGAGCAGTTCTTC

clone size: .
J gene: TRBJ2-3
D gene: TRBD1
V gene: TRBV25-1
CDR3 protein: CASSAPSRTGCIDTQYF
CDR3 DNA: TGTGCCAGCAGTGCCCCATCCCGGACAGGGTGCATAGATACGCAGTATTTT

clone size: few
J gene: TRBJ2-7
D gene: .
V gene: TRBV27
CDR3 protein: CASSLGSGAYEQYF
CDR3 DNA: TGTGCCAGCAGTTTGGGGAGTGGGGCCTACGAGCAGTACTTC

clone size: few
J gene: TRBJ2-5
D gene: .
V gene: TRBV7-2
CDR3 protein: CASSPWTVEETQYF
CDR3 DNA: TGTGCCAGCAGCCCCTGGACAGTCGAAGAGACCCAGTACTTC